This T cell receptor beta chain emerged from a study of T cells in Graves' hyperthyroidism and ophthalmopathy. The CDR3 spans 16 residues. The germline V and J ends were trimmed by 0 bases and 5 bases, with 19 bases remaining between them. CDR1 and CDR2 from the germline V gene are DFQATT and SNEGSKA (reference sequence). Cells are PBMCs isolated from about 10 ml of fresh blood. Using RNA transcripts as the source, TCR beta CDR3 regions were amplified. The study used the HTBI primer set for a first-round RT-PCR of the TCR CDR3. One entry per CDR3 protein, called by TCRdb with MiXCR from the multiplex PCR reads. The table shows around 600,000 distinct CDR3 sequences, with over 12% occurring only once.

The V and J genes are TRBV20-1 and TRBJ1-1; D gene unclear. Sequencing was carried out using blood. The clonotype originates from a woman under 30 with Graves' ophthalmopathy. CDR3 sequence (DNA): TGCAGTGCTAGAGATCAAAAAAACCCCCCGGGGACTGAAGCTTTCTTT. Protein product: CSARDQKNPPGTEAFF.